The present T cell receptor (beta chain) was sequenced within a study of cytomegalovirus exposure and HLA in healthy donors. General study results and limits: Near-uniform donor sequencing depth was presumed by presence/absence analyses. As a later analysis revealed, most CMV-associated TCR beta chains appeared HLA-restricted. Later analysis reportedly placed an Asian-associated ancestry cluster below the roughly 600-donor mean in N-insertions.

In the PCR, 60 Vbeta and 13 Jbeta primers were used. Clones were read by immunoSEQ multiplex PCR, and TCRdb kept only the in-frame ones, dropping some. The sample holds about 200,000 clones, 78% seen once. It was healthy bone marrow donors who served as donors. This clone showed up just once. Antigen unknown. Trimming at V came to 4 bases and at J to 0 bases, leaving 5 bases not matched to a gene. This CDR3 comprises 17 residues. From germline, CDR1 is SGHRS and CDR2 YFSETQ. This clonotype was obtained from a male donor in good health and CMV-seronegative. This chain connects TRBV5-1 to TRBJ2-1; 12 bases match TRBD2. Sequencing was carried out using PBMCs. This CDR3 is CASSIGLAGPSYNEQFF. The CDR3 DNA reads TGCGCCAGCAGCATCGGACTAGCGGGGCCCTCCTACAATGAGCAGTTCTTC.